This T cell receptor (beta chain) was captured in a study of CD8+ T cells in alopecia areata. Treatment meaning: oral pan-JAK inhibitor, 5-10 mg twice daily. In each case, RNA was isolated and then reverse transcribed into cDNA as the sequencing template. Data came from immunoSEQ multiplex PCR; TCRdb stores just in-frame clones and leaves some out. The table has approximately 130,000 clones, roughly 55% seen once. The source of this sequence is a human donor with alopecia areata. The specimen comprised CD4+ T cells sorted from blood, sampled at week 4, from a patient treated with tofacitinib.

The CDR3 DNA follows: TGCGCCAGCAGCGTGGACAGGAACACTGAAGCTTTCTTT. This encodes CASSVDRNTEAFF. The chain couples TRBV5-1 to TRBJ1-1; weak D call: TRBD1 (6 bases). The CDR3 runs to 13 residues. Germline V gives CDR1 SGHRS, CDR2 YFSETQ. Between the trimmed V and J ends, which lost 4 bases and 1 base, there was a span of 8 bases.